What follows are 8 T cell receptor beta chains derived from one specimen sequenced in a study of blood T cell repertoires in COVID-19. TCRdb keeps only in-frame clones here, not all; method: immunoSEQ multiplex PCR. Among about 74,000 clones listed, about four fifths were seen once. Sequencing was done on a sample of peripheral blood. The receptors shown here come from a man in his sixties or seventies with acute or convalescent COVID-19.

In its sample, this clone was seen once. DNA of the CDR3: TGTGCCAGCAGCTTAGAGTCTCAGGGAAACACCATATATTTT. Translating gives CASSLESQGNTIYF. The V gene is TRBV7-9, the J gene TRBJ1-3; D remains ambiguous. Germline lookup yields CDR1 SEHNR and CDR2 FQNEAQ (reference sequence). Trimming stripped 1 base from V and 4 bases from J, with 8 bases between. The CDR3 length is 14 residues.

The chain uses TRBV5-1 and TRBJ2-1; 9 positions match TRBD1. Germline V gives CDR1 SGHRS, CDR2 YFSETQ. The V and J ends lost 0 bases and 7 bases, in that order; junction bases with no gene match: 5. CDR3 length equals 15 residues. In DNA form, the CDR3 reads TGCGCCAGCAGCTTGGTGACAGGGGGTATGAATGAGCAGTTCTTC. Residues: CASSLVTGGMNEQFF.

The chain is built from TRBV27 and TRBJ2-7; TRBD1 matches at 7 bases. The germline V gene encodes CDR1 MNHEY and CDR2 SMNVEV (reference sequence). This CDR3 spans 12 amino acids. Trimming cost V 5 bases and J 6 bases; bases outside gene matches: 4. The DNA for the CDR3 is TGTGCCAGCAGTACGACAGGGTTCGAGCAGTACTTC. It yields the protein CASSTTGFEQYF.

The chain has TRBV19 and TRBJ1-1; 7 positions match TRBD1. The CDR3 length is 14 residues. Trimming cost V 6 bases and J 4 bases; bases outside gene matches: 8. The V gene's germline CDR1 is LNHDA and CDR2 SQIVND (reference sequence). The CDR3 spells CASRGTAGSTEAFF. The DNA for the CDR3 is TGTGCCAGTAGGGGGACAGCTGGTAGCACTGAAGCTTTCTTT.

DNA for the CDR3: TGCGCCAGCAGCCCTACTGACAGGAGCAATCAGCCCCAGCATTTT. This gives the protein CASSPTDRSNQPQHF. The chain employs TRBV5-1 and TRBJ1-5; TRBD1 might be the D (6 bases). Germline lookup yields CDR1 SGHRS and CDR2 YFSETQ. There are 15 residues in the CDR3. V dropped 4 bases and J dropped 1 base, with 12 bases sitting between them.

This clone is a singleton in its sample. The chain joins TRBV9 to TRBJ2-2; D gene ambiguous. Germline CDR1 reads SGDLS; CDR2 reads YYNGEE. The V end lost 1 base, the J end lost 6 bases, and 7 bases lay between the germline ends. The CDR3 is made up of 13 amino acids. The DNA for the CDR3 is TGTGCCAGCAGCGTACAAGCTGCCGGGGAGCTGTTTTTT. Its protein is CASSVQAAGELFF. The whole variable domain, remainder taken from reference TRBV9 and TRBJ2-2, is DSGVTQTPKHLITATGQRVTLRCSPRSGDLSVYWYQQSLDQGLQFLIQYYNGEERAKGNILERFSAQQFPDLHSELNLSSLELGDSALYFCASSVQAAGELFFGEGSRLTVL.

This chain connects TRBV6-5 to TRBJ2-7; tentative D call: TRBD1 (6 bases). V was cut by 0 bases and J by 5 bases, with 14 bases left in between. The CDR3 is made up of 15 amino acids. Per the germline V gene, CDR1 is MNHEY and CDR2 is SVGAGI. The CDR3 DNA follows: TGTGCCAGCAGTTACTCGAATGGGGGCGAAAACGAGCAGTACTTC. Protein product: CASSYSNGGENEQYF.

The chain is built from TRBV28 and TRBJ1-6; D call uncertain. Trimming removed 6 bases at V and 9 bases at J, with 18 bases between. Germline lookup yields CDR1 MDHEN and CDR2 SYDVKM. The length of the CDR3 is 15 residues. CDR3 DNA: TGTGCCAGCAGCACCGTGGGATCGGGGTTTTCACCCCTCCACTTT. Protein product: CASSTVGSGFSPLHF.